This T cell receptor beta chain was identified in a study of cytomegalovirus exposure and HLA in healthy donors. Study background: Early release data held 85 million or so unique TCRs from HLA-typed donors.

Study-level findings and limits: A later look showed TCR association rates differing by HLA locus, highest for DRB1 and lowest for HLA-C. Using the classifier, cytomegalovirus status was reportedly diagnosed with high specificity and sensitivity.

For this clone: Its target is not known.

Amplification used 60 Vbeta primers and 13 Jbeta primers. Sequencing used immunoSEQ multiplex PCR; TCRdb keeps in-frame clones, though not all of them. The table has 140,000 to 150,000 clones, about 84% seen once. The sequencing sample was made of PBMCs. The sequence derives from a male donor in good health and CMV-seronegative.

The CDR3: CASSPSTGFIYEQYF. CDR3 DNA: TGTGCCAGCAGTCCATCGACAGGGTTTATCTACGAGCAGTACTTC. The V and J genes are TRBV28 and TRBJ2-7, with TRBD1 matching 7 bases. The CDR3 length is 15 residues. J gave up 3 bases and V 5 bases, and 10 bases lay outside the gene matches. Per the germline V gene, CDR1 is MDHEN and CDR2 is SYDVKM.